These T cell receptor beta chains were read from a single sample in a study of identical twins. TCRdb redid the calling of the 5' RACE reads with MiXCR, one entry per CDR3 protein. The sample holds some 660,000 distinct CDR3 sequences, roughly 8% seen once. The same data also contributed to another study, on yellow fever vaccine responses in identical twins.

Material for sequencing was PBMCs. The receptor source for this set is a woman aged 18-29 years in good health. CDR3s include the opening cysteine and the closing phenylalanine or tryptophan. The order of the fields is V gene, clone size, D gene, J gene, CDR3 protein, CDR3 DNA. D genes are given only for firm matches. A row's size may be missing; if present it is once, few, many or a size class.

>TRBV20-1|.|.|TRBJ2-3
CSAPTAGRTDTQYF
TGCAGTGCGCCGACGGCAGGACGCACAGATACGCAGTATTTT
>TRBV7-2|.|.|TRBJ2-7
CASSLAGGSGAMYEQYF
TGTGCCAGCAGCTTAGCGGGGGGGTCAGGGGCGATGTACGAGCAGTACTTC
>TRBV20-1|few|TRBD2|TRBJ2-3
CSALDTSGRTDTQYF
TGCAGTGCCCTCGATACTAGCGGACGCACAGATACGCAGTATTTT
>TRBV9|few|.|TRBJ2-7
CASNPQGGGSYEQYF
TGTGCCAGCAACCCACAGGGTGGTGGCTCCTACGAGCAGTACTTC
>TRBV5-1|.|TRBD1|TRBJ1-1
CASSLGDRVMGTEAFF
TGCGCCAGCAGCTTGGGAGACAGGGTTATGGGCACTGAAGCTTTCTTT
>TRBV18|.|.|TRBJ2-6
CASSPGTARPGGANVLTF
TGTGCCAGCTCACCCGGGACGGCCCGTCCTGGTGGGGCCAACGTCCTGACTTTC
>TRBV12-3/TRBV12-4|.|TRBD1|TRBJ1-3
CASSQGQGIISGNTIYF
TGTGCCAGCAGTCAAGGACAGGGGATAATCTCTGGAAACACCATATATTTT
>TRBV24-1|.|.|TRBJ2-1
CATSDATGGQAFNEQFF
TGTGCCACCAGTGACGCGACGGGGGGCCAGGCCTTCAATGAGCAGTTCTTC
>TRBV13|few|TRBD2|TRBJ2-7
CASSSTSGSEEQYF
TGTGCCAGCAGCTCGACTAGCGGGAGCGAAGAGCAGTACTTC
>TRBV6-1|many|TRBD1|TRBJ2-1
CASSLLGTGEDNEQFF
TGTGCCAGCAGTCTTCTTGGGACAGGGGAGGACAATGAGCAGTTCTTC
>TRBV7-6|.|.|TRBJ1-1
CASSFWEGSEAFF
TGTGCCAGCAGCTTTTGGGAGGGCAGTGAAGCTTTCTTT
>TRBV4-2|few|TRBD2|TRBJ2-3
CASSQLGSGGRSTDTQYF
TGTGCCAGCAGCCAACTCGGGAGCGGGGGGCGTAGCACAGATACGCAGTATTTT
>TRBV7-9|many|TRBD2|TRBJ2-2
CASSRGAGELFF
TGTGCCAGCAGCCGGGGGGCCGGGGAGCTGTTTTTT
>TRBV18|.|TRBD2|TRBJ2-7
CASSPTSGSLIYEQYF
TGTGCCAGCTCACCGACTAGCGGGAGTCTCATCTACGAGCAGTACTTC
>TRBV4-2|.|.|TRBJ2-6
CASSQAQEYTSGANVLTF
TGTGCCAGCAGCCAAGCGCAGGAATACACATCTGGGGCCAACGTCCTGACTTTC
>TRBV28|few|.|TRBJ2-7
CASSHALLYEQYF
TGTGCCAGCAGCCATGCGCTACTCTACGAGCAGTACTTC
>TRBV12-3/TRBV12-4|many|.|TRBJ2-1
CASSKGFINEQFF
TGTGCCAGCAGTAAAGGGTTCATCAATGAGCAGTTCTTC
>TRBV30|.|TRBD1|TRBJ2-7
CAWSAGTASYEQYF
TGTGCCTGGAGTGCCGGGACAGCCTCCTACGAGCAGTACTTC
>TRBV7-9|few|.|TRBJ1-1
CASSFPANTEAFF
TGTGCCAGCAGCTTCCCAGCGAACACTGAAGCTTTCTTT
>TRBV28|few|.|TRBJ2-1
CASSLSGPTSEQFF
TGTGCCAGCAGCCTCTCTGGACCGACCAGTGAGCAGTTCTTC
>TRBV14|few|TRBD2|TRBJ2-1
CASSPGLAETLNWYNEQFF
TGTGCCAGCAGCCCAGGACTAGCGGAGACCTTAAACTGGTACAATGAGCAGTTCTTC
>TRBV5-1|.|TRBD1|TRBJ2-7
CASTLETGGPYEQYF
TGCGCCAGCACCCTCGAGACAGGGGGGCCCTACGAGCAGTACTTC
>TRBV28|few|.|TRBJ2-7
CASSSGHLYEQYF
TGTGCCAGCAGTTCGGGACACCTATACGAGCAGTACTTC
>TRBV12-3/TRBV12-4|many|TRBD1|TRBJ1-1
CASNRQGNTEAFF
TGTGCCAGCAACCGACAGGGGAACACTGAAGCTTTCTTT
>TRBV7-2|many|.|TRBJ2-3
CASSTLGARSTDTQYF
TGTGCCAGCAGCACACTGGGGGCCAGGAGCACAGATACGCAGTATTTT
>TRBV6-2/TRBV6-3|.|TRBD2|TRBJ2-1
CASSYRREGSYNEQFF
TGTGCCAGCAGTTACCGCCGGGAGGGCTCCTACAATGAGCAGTTCTTC
>TRBV27|many|TRBD2|TRBJ2-1
CASSFLLAGEDNEQFF
TGTGCCAGCAGTTTTCTTCTGGCGGGAGAAGACAATGAGCAGTTCTTC
>TRBV4-3|few|TRBD2|TRBJ2-1
CASSSGRLSSYNEQFF
TGCGCCAGCAGCAGCGGGAGGCTAAGCTCCTACAATGAGCAGTTCTTC
>TRBV7-2|few|.|TRBJ1-2
CASSFAPPNYGYTF
TGTGCCAGCAGCTTTGCCCCCCCTAACTATGGCTACACCTTC
>TRBV10-3|few|.|TRBJ2-1
CAISGSFGGAQGEQFF
TGTGCCATCAGTGGGTCCTTTGGGGGGGCCCAGGGTGAGCAGTTCTTC
>TRBV9|many|.|TRBJ2-7
CASSVEGRTSEQYF
TGTGCCAGCAGCGTAGAAGGACGGACTTCGGAGCAGTACTTC
>TRBV9|few|.|TRBJ1-1
CASSVSATMNTEAFF
TGTGCCAGCAGCGTATCAGCTACTATGAACACTGAAGCTTTCTTT
>TRBV4-2|many|.|TRBJ2-6
CASSQRTGNSGANVLTF
TGTGCCAGCAGCCAGCGTACCGGCAACTCTGGGGCCAACGTCCTGACTTTC
>TRBV3-1|.|.|TRBJ2-1
CASSQGETVNYNEQFF
TGTGCCAGCAGCCAAGGGGAGACGGTGAACTACAATGAGCAGTTCTTC
>TRBV12-3/TRBV12-4|few|.|TRBJ1-5
CASSLPGYQPQHF
TGTGCCAGCAGTTTACCGGGGTATCAGCCCCAGCATTTT
>TRBV28|few|TRBD1|TRBJ2-7
CASSPRGQGHPSEQYF
TGTGCCAGCAGTCCCCGGGGACAGGGTCATCCATCCGAGCAGTACTTC
>TRBV9|many|TRBD1|TRBJ2-3
CASSKEGGGTDTQYF
TGTGCCAGCAGCAAGGAAGGGGGCGGCACAGATACGCAGTATTTT
>TRBV7-8|.|.|TRBJ2-1
CASSPALQVINEQFF
TGTGCCAGCAGCCCCGCCCTACAGGTCATCAATGAGCAGTTCTTC
>TRBV20-1|few|TRBD1|TRBJ2-7
CSAISGGPTYEQYF
TGCAGTGCTATATCAGGGGGCCCAACCTACGAGCAGTACTTC
>TRBV20-1|.|.|TRBJ1-2
CSAIPQGLDGYTF
TGCAGTGCTATCCCCCAGGGGCTAGATGGGTACACCTTC
>TRBV3-1|many|.|TRBJ2-7
CASSLGPQGYEQYF
TGTGCCAGCAGCCTGGGTCCCCAAGGTTACGAGCAGTACTTC